This T cell receptor beta chain was sequenced in a study of OX40 agonist ivuxolimab in advanced cancers. For the study at large: The patients received ivuxolimab by intravenous route every 2 weeks at 0.01 to 10 mg/kg. Partial responses were seen in three patients, one with hepatocellular carcinoma and two with cutaneous melanoma. Dose-escalation patients suffered from hepatocellular carcinoma, melanoma, renal cell or head and neck cancer. Broader study findings: At 0.1-3.0 mg/kg, partial responders had clonal expansion among the lowest observed.

Looked up from germline, CDR1 is MRHNA and CDR2 is SNTAGT. The CDR3 runs 14 residues. Data came from immunoSEQ multiplex PCR; TCRdb stores just in-frame clones and leaves some out. The sample includes around 35,000 clones, 86% of them seen just once. On this clone itself: Its antigen is undetermined. Sequence at one end of the junction differs from germline and may be a read error.

The gene calls are TRBV6-4 and TRBJ1-1, with D tentatively TRBD1 (5 bases). The sequence came from an adult with an advanced solid tumor such as melanoma, head and neck, liver or kidney cancer. Sequences were derived from CD4+ or CD8+ T cells sorted from blood, sampled in a trial of the OX40 agonist ivuxolimab. CDR3 protein: CASSLSLSDSRVSF. The CDR3 bases are TGTGCCAGCAGTCTCTCTTTGTCCGACAGTAGGGTTTCCTTT.